The 3 T cell receptor beta chains given below trace back to one sample, sequenced in a study of T cell responses to AZD1222 COVID-19 vaccine (dated by TCRdb to the early 2020s). This specimen's time point label, per the study, means: baseline before first vaccination. Receptor libraries were prepared by the immunoSEQ multiplex PCR assay. In its TCRdb copy, this immuneACCESS table keeps in-frame sequences only and misses some clones. Where compared with another copy, unresolved V genes explain less than half of these, and the others have no known cause. The sample contains 120,000 or so clones, less than 95% of them found a single time. 7.2% of the sample is in the top ten clones. Sequenced material: peripheral blood, taken on day 0 of AZD1222 vaccination. The receptor set was obtained from an adult in good health.

In DNA, the CDR3 is TGCGCCAGCAGTGCCTCGCCCGGAGGACAGGGGGGAACTGAAGCTTTCTTT. This codes for CASSASPGGQGGTEAFF. The rearrangement uses TRBV10-2 and TRBJ1-1; the match to TRBD1 covers 10 bases. The J segment lost 5 bases and the V segment lost 4 bases, leaving 13 bases of the junction unmatched. The CDR3 contains 17 residues. Germline V gene lookup returns CDR1 WSHSY and CDR2 SAAADI.

The genes are TRBV7-4 and TRBJ2-5; possibly TRBD1 or TRBD2 for D (7 bases each). Trimming removed 4 bases from V and 3 bases from J, with 9 bases in between. The CDR3 covers 13 residues. Germline V gene sequence: CDR1 SGHVT, CDR2 SQSDAQ. The CDR3 region has the DNA TGTGCCAGCAGCTCAGGGGGGGAAGAGACCCAGTACTTC. It codes for CASSSGGEETQYF.

There are a few counts of this clone. The chain is built from TRBV18 and TRBJ1-1; a possible D gene is TRBD1 (5 bases). V was trimmed by 3 bases and J by 3 bases, leaving 11 bases between them. The CDR3 consists of 14 residues. From germline, CDR1 is KGHSH and CDR2 LQKENI. DNA for the CDR3: TGTGCCAGCTCACCGCTTGCGGGGGACACTGAAGCTTTCTTT. As protein: CASSPLAGDTEAFF.